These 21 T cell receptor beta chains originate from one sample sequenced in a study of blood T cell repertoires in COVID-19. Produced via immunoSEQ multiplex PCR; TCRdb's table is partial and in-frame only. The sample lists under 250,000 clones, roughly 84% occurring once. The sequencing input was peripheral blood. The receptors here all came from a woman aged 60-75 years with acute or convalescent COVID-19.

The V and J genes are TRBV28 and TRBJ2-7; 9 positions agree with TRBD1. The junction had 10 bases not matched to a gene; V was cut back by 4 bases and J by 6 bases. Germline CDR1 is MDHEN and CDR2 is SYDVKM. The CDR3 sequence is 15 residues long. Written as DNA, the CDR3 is TGTGCCAGCAGTTCCACGGGACAGGGATCGATCGAGCAGTACTTC. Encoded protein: CASSSTGQGSIEQYF. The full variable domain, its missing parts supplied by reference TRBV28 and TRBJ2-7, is DVKVTQSSRYLVKRTGEKVFLECVQDMDHENMFWYRQDPGLGLRLIYFSYDVKMKEKGDIPEGYSVSREKKERFSLILESASTNQTSMYLCASSSTGQGSIEQYFGPGTRLTVT.

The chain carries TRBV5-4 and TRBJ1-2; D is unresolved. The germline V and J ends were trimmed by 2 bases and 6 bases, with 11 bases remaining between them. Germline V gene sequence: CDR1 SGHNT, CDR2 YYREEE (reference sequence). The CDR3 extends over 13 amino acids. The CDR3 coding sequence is TGTGCCAGCAGCTTCCCGCGGTCGGATGGCTACACCTTC. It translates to CASSFPRSDGYTF.

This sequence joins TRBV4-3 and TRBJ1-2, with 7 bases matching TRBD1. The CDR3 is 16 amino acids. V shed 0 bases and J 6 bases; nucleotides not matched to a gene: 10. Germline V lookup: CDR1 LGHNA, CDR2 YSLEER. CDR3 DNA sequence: TGCGCCAGCAGCCAAGATTTGACAGGGTTAGCTGATGGCTACACCTTC. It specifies CASSQDLTGLADGYTF.

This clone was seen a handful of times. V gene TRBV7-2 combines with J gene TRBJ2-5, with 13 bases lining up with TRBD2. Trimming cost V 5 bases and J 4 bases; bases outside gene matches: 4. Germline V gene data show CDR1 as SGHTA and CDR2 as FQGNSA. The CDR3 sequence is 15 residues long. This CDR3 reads CASSRGLAGSETQYF. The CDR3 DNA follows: TGTGCCAGCAGCCGGGGACTAGCGGGGTCAGAGACCCAGTACTTC.

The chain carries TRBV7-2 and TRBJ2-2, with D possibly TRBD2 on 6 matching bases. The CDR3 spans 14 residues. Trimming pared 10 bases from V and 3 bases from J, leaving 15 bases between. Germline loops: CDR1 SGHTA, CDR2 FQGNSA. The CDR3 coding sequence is TGTGCCACCTCCGGACGGGAGCACACCGGGGAGCTGTTTTTT. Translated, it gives CATSGREHTGELFF.

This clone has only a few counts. The CDR3 DNA reads TGTGCCAGTAGGAACAGGGGCACCGGGGAGCTGTTTTTT. Translating gives CASRNRGTGELFF. The chain joins TRBV19 to TRBJ2-2, with 7 bases aligning to TRBD1. This CDR3 is 13 amino acids long. With 6 bases clipped from V and 4 bases from J, the junction kept 2 bases outside the gene matches. Germline V gene sequence: CDR1 LNHDA, CDR2 SQIVND (reference sequence).

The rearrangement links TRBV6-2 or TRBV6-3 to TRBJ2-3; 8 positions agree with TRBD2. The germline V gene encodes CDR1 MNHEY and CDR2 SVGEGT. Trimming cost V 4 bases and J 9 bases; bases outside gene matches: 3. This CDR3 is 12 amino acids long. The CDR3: CASSSRGGTQYF. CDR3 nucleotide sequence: TGTGCCAGCAGTTCCCGGGGGGGGACGCAGTATTTT.

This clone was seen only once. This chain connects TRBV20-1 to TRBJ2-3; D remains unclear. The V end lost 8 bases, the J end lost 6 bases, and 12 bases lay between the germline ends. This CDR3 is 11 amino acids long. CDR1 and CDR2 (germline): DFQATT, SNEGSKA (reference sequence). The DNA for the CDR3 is TGCAGTTCTATGAACATGGATACGCAGTATTTT. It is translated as CSSMNMDTQYF.

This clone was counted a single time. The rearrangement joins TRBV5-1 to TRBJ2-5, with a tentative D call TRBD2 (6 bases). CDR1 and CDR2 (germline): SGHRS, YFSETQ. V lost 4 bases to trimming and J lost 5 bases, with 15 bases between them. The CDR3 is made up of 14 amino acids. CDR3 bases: TGCGCCAGCAGCGCTTCTCGGACTAAGGAGACCCAGTACTTC. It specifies CASSASRTKETQYF.

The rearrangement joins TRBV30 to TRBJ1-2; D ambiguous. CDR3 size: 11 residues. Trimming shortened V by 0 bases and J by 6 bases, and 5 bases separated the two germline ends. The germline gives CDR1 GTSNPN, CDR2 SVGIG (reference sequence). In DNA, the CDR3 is TGTGCCTGGAGTGTATTAAATGGCTACACCTTC. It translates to CAWSVLNGYTF. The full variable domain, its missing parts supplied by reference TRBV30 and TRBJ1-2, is SQTIHQWPATLVQPVGSPLSLECTVEGTSNPNLYWYRQAAGRGLQLLFYSVGIGQISSEVPQNLSASRPQDRQFILSSKKLLLSDSGFYLCAWSVLNGYTFGSGTRLTVV.

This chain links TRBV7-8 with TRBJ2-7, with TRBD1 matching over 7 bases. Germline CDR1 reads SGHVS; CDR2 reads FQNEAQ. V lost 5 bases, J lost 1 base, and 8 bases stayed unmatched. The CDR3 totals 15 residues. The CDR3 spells CASSQTGWGSYEQYF. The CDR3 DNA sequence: TGTGCCAGCAGCCAGACAGGGTGGGGATCCTACGAGCAGTACTTC.

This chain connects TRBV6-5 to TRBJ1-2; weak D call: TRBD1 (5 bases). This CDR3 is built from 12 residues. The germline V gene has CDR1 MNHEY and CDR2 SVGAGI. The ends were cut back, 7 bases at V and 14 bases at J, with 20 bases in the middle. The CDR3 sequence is CASTDWSGTETF. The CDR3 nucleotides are TGTGCCAGCACGGATTGGTCCGGGACTGAGACCTTC.

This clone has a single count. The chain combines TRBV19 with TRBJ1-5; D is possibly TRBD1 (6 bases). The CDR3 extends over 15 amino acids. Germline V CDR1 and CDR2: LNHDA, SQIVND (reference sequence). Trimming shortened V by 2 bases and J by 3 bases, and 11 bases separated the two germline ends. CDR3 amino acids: CASSIPQGHNQPQHF. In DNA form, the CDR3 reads TGTGCCAGTAGTATACCCCAGGGGCACAATCAGCCCCAGCATTTT.

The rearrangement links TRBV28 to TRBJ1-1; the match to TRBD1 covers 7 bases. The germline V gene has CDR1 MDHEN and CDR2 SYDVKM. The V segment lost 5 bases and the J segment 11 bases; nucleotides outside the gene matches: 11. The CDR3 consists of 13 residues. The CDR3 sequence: CASSPPGQSYAFF. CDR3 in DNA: TGTGCCAGCAGTCCTCCGGGACAGAGTTACGCTTTCTTT.

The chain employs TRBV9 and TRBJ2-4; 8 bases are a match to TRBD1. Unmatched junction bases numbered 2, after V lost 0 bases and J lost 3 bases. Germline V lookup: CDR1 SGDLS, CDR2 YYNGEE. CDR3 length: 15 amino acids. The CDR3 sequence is CASSVAGGLKNIQYF. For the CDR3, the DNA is TGTGCCAGCAGCGTAGCAGGGGGCCTCAAAAACATTCAGTACTTC.

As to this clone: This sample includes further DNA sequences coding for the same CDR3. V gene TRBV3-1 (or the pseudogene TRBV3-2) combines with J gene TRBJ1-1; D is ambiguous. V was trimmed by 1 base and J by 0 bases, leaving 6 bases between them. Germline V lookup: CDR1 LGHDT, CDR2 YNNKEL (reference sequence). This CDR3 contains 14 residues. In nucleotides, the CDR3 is TGTGCCAGCAGCCAAGTAGGAGTGAACACTGAAGCTTTCTTT. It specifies CASSQVGVNTEAFF.

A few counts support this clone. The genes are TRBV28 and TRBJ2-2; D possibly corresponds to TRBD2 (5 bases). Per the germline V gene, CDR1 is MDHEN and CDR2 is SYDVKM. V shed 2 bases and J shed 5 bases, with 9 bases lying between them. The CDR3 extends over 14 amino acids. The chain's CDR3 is CASSLHRGTGELFF. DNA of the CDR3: TGTGCCAGCAGTTTACACAGAGGGACCGGGGAGCTGTTTTTT.

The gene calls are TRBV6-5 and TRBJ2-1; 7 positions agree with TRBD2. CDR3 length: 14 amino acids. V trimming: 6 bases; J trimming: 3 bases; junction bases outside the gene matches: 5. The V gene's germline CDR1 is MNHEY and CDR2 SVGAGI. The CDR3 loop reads CASRSGDSYNEQFF. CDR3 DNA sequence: TGTGCCAGCAGGAGCGGGGATAGCTACAATGAGCAGTTCTTC.

The DNA for the CDR3 is TGTGCCAGCAGCGTATTACTACAGGGTACGGATGGCTACACCTTC. Its protein is CASSVLLQGTDGYTF. J is TRBJ1-2 and V is TRBV9, with D possibly TRBD1 on 6 matching bases. This CDR3 spans 15 amino acids. Germline loops: CDR1 SGDLS, CDR2 YYNGEE. The V end was cut by 1 base, the J end by 6 bases, with 16 bases between.

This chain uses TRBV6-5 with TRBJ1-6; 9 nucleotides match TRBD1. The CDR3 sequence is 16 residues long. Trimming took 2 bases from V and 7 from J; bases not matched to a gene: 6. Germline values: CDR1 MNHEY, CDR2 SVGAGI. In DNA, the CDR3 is TGTGCCAGCAGTTACGGGACAGGGATGGGGAATTCACCCCTCCACTTT. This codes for CASSYGTGMGNSPLHF.

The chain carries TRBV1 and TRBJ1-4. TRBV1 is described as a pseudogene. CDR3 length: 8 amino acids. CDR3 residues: CTSSHIFF. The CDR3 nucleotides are TGCACCAGCAGCCATATTTTTTTT.